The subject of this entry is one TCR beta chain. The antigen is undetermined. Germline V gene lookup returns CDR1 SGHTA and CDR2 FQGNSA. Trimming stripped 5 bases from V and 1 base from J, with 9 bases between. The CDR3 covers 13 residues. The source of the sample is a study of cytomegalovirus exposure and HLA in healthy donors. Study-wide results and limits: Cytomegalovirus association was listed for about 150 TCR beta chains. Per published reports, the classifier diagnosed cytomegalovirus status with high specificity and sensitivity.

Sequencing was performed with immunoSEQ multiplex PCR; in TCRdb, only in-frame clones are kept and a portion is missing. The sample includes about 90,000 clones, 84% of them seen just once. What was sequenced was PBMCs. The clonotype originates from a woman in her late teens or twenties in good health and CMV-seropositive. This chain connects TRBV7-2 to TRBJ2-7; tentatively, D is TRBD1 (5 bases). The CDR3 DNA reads TGTGCCAGCAGCCTCAGGGAATCCTACGAGCAGTACTTC. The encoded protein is CASSLRESYEQYF.